This T cell receptor (beta chain) emerged from a study of post-analysis software for immune sequencing data. The table lists this clonotype with a few counts. Unique molecular identifiers featured in each of the TCR beta cDNA libraries. TCRdb itself ran the PCR reads through MiXCR, one entry per CDR3 protein. The table includes about 540,000 distinct CDR3 sequences, roughly 34% detected once. The specimen sequenced was blood. The receptor was derived from a girl between 2 and 17 years old with multiple sclerosis.

The CDR3 coding sequence is TGCGCCAGCACCCTGAGGAATTACTACGAGCAGTACTTC. Translated, it gives CASTLRNYYEQYF. The chain recombines TRBV5-1 with TRBJ2-7; no firm D call. The germline V and J ends were trimmed by 6 bases and 3 bases, with 13 bases remaining between them. The CDR3 length is 13 residues. The V gene's germline CDR1 is SGHRS and CDR2 YFSETQ.